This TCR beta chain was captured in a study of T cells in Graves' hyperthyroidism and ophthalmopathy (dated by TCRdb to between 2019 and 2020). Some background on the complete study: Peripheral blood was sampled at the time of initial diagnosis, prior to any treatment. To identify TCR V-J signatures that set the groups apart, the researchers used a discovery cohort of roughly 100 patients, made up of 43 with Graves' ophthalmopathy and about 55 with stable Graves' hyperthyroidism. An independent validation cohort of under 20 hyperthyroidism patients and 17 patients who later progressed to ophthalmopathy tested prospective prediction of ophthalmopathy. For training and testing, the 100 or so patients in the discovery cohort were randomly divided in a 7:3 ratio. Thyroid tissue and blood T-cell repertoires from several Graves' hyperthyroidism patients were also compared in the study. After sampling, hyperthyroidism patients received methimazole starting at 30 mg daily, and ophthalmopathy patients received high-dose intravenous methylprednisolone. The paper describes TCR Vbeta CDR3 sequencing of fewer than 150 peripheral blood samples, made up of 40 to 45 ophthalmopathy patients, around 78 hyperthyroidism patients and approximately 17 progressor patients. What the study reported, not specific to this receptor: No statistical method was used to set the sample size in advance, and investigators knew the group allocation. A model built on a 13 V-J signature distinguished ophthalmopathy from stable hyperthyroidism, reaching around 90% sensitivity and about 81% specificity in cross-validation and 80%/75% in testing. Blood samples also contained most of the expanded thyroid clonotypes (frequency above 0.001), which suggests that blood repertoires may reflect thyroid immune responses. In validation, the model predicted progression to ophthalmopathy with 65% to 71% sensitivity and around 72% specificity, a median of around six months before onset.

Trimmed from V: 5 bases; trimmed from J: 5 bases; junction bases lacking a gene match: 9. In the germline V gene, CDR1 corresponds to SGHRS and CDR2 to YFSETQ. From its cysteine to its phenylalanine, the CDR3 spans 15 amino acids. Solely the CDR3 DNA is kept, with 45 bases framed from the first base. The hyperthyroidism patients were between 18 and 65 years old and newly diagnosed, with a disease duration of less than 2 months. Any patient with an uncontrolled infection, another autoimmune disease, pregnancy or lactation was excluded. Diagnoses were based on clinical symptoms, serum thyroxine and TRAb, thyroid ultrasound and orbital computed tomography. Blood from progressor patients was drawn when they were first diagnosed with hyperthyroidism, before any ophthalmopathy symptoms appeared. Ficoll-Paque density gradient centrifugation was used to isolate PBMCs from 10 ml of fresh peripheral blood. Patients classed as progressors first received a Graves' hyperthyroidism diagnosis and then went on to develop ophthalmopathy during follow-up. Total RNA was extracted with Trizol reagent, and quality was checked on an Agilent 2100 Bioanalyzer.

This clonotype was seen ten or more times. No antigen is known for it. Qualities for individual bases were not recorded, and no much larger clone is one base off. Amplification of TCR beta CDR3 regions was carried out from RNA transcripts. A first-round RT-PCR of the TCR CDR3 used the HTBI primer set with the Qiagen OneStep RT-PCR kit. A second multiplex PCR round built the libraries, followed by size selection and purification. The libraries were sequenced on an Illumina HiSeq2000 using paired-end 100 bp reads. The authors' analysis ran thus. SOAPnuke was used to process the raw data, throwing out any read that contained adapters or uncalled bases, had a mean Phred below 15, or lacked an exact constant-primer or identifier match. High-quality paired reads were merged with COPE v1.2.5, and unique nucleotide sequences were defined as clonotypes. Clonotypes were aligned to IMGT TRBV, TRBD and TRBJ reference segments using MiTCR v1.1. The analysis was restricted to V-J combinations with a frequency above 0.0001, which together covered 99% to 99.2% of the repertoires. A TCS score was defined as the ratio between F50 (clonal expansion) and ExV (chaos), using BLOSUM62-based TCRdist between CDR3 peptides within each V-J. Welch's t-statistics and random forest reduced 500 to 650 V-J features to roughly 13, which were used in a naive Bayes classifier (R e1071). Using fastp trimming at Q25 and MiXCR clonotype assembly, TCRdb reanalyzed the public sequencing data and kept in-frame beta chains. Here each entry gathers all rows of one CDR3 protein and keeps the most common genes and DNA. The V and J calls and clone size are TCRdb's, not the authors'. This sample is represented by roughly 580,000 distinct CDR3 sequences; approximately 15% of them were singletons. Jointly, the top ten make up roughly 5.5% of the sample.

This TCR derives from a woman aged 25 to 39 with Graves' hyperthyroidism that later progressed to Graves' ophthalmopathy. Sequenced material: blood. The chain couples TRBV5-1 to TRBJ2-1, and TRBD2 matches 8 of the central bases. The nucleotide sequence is TGCGCCAGCAGAGCGGCGGGAGGACCCGACAATGAGCAGTTCTTC. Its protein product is CASRAAGGPDNEQFF.